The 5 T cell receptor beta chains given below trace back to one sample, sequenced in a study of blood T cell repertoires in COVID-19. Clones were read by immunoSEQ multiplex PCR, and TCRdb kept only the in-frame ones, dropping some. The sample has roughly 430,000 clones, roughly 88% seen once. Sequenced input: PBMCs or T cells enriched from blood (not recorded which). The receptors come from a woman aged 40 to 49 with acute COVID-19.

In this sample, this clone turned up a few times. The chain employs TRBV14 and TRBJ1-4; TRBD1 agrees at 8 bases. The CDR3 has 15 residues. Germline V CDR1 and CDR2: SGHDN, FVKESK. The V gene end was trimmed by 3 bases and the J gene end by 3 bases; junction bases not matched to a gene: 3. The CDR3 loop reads CASSHDRGPNEKLFF. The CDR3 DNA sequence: TGTGCCAGCAGCCACGACAGGGGACCTAATGAAAAACTGTTTTTT.

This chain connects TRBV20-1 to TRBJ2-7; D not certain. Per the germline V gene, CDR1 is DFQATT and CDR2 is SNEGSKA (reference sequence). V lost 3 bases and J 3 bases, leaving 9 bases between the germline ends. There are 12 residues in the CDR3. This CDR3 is CSASLTSYEQYF. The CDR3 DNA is TGCAGTGCTAGTCTTACGAGCTACGAGCAGTACTTC.

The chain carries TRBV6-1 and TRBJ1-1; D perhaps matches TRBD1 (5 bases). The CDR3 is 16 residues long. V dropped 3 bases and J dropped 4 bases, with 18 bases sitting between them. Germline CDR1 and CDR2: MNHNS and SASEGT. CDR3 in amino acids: CASSDKTVGRVTEAFF. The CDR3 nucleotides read TGTGCCAGCAGTGACAAGACAGTAGGGAGGGTCACTGAAGCTTTCTTT.

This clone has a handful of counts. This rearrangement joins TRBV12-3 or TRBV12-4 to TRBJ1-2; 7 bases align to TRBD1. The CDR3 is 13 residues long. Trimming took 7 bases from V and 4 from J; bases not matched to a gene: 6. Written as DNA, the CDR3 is TGTGCCAGCACGGTGACAGGGAGCTATGGCTACACCTTC. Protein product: CASTVTGSYGYTF.

CDR3 residues: CASKYGNTGELFF. DNA for the CDR3: TGTGCCAGCAAATACGGGAACACCGGGGAGCTGTTTTTT. The chain combines TRBV6-5 with TRBJ2-2, with no clear D. V was clipped by 7 bases and J by 1 base, with 7 bases between them. CDR1 and CDR2 from the germline V gene are MNHEY and SVGAGI. This CDR3 is 13 amino acids long.